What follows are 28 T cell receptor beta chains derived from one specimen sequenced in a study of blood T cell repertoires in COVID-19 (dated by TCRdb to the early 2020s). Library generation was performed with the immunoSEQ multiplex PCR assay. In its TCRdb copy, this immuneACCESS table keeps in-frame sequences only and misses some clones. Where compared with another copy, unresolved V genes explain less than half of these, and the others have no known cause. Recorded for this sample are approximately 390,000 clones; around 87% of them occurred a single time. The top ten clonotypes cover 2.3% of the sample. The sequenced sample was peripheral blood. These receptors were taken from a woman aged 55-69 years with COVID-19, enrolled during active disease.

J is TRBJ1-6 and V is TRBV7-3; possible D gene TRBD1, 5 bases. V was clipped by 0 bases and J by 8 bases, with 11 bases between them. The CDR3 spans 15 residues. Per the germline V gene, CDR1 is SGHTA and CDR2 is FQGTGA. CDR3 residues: CASSLTGGWDSPLHF. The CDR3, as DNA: TGTGCCAGCAGCTTAACTGGGGGGTGGGATTCACCCCTCCACTTT.

The CDR3, as DNA: TGTGCCAGCAGTTTATTAAGGGGACAGGGAGAGCAGTTCTTC. Amino acid sequence: CASSLLRGQGEQFF. This chain uses TRBV27 with TRBJ2-1, with 9 nucleotides matching TRBD1. V dropped 1 base and J dropped 10; count of bases not matched to a gene: 5. Germline values: CDR1 MNHEY, CDR2 SMNVEV (reference sequence). The CDR3 has 14 amino acids.

This CDR3 reads CASSFTSGGATDTQYF. Written as DNA, the CDR3 is TGCGCCAGCAGCTTTACTAGCGGGGGGGCTACGGATACGCAGTATTTT. The genes are TRBV5-1 and TRBJ2-3, with 13 bases matching TRBD2. Germline assignment: CDR1 SGHRS and CDR2 YFSETQ. After removal of 2 bases from V and 6 bases from J, the junction contained 6 bases not matched to a gene. The CDR3 covers 16 residues.

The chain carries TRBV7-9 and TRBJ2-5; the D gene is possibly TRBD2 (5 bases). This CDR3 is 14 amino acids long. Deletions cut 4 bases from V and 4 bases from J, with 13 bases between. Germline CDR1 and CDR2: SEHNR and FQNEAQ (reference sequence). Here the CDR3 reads CASSSHYAGETQYF. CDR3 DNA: TGTGCCAGCAGCTCCCATTACGCGGGAGAGACCCAGTACTTC.

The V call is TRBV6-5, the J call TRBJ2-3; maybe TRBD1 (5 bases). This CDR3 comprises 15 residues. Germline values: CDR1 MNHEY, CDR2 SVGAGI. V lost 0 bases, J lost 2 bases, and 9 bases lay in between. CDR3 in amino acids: CASSYSGQNTDTQYF. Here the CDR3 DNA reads TGTGCCAGCAGTTACTCGGGGCAGAACACAGATACGCAGTATTTT.

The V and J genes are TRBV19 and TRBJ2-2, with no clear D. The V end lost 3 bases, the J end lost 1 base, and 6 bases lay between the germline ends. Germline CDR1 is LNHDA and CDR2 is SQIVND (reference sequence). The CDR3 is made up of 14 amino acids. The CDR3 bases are TGTGCCAGTAGTATTGGGCAGAACACCGGGGAGCTGTTTTTT. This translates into CASSIGQNTGELFF.

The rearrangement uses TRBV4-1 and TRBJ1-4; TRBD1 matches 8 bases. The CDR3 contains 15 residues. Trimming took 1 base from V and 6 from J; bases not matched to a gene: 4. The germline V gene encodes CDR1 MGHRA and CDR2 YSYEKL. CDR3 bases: TGCGCCAGCAGCCAAGGGACAGGGAGGTATGAAAAACTGTTTTTT. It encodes CASSQGTGRYEKLFF.

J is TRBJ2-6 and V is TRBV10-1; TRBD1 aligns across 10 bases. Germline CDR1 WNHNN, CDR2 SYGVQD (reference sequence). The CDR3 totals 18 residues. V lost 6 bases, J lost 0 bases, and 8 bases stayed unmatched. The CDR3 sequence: CASRGDRGPSSGANVLTF. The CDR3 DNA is TGCGCCAGCAGGGGGGACAGGGGTCCTAGCTCTGGGGCCAACGTCCTGACTTTC.

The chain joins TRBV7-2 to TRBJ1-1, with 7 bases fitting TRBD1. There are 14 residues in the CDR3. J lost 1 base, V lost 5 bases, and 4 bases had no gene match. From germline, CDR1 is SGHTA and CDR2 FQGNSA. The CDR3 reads CASSSRTGNTEAFF. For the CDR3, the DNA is TGTGCCAGCAGCAGCAGGACAGGGAACACTGAAGCTTTCTTT.

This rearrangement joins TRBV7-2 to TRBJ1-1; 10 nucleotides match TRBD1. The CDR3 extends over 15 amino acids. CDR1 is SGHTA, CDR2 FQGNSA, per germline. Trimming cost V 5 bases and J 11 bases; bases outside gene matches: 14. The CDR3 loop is CASSPPGTGVLGAFF. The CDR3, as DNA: TGTGCCAGCAGCCCCCCCGGGACAGGGGTCTTGGGTGCTTTCTTT.

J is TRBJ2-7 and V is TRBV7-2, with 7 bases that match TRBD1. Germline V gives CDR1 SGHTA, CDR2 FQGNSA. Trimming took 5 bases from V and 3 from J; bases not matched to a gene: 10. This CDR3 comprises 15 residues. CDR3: CASSPVGDSHYEQYF. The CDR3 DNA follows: TGTGCCAGCAGCCCGGTAGGGGACAGCCACTACGAGCAGTACTTC.

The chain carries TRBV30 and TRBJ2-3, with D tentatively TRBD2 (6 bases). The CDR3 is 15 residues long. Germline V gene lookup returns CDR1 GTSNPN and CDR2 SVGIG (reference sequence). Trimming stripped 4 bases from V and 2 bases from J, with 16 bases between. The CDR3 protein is CAWIKAGGHTDTQYF. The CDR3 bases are TGTGCCTGGATAAAGGCCGGGGGTCACACAGATACGCAGTATTTT.

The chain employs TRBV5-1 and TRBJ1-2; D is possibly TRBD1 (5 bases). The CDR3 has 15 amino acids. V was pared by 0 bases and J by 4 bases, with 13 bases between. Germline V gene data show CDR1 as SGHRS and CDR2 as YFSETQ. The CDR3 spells CASSLALNQGYGYTF. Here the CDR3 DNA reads TGCGCCAGCAGCTTGGCCTTAAACCAGGGCTATGGCTACACCTTC.

The CDR3 nucleotides are TGTGCCAGCAGCGTACTAGCGGGGGGGCCTAGGTCGGATACGCAGTATTTT. The encoded protein is CASSVLAGGPRSDTQYF. J is TRBJ2-3 and V is TRBV9; 12 positions match TRBD2. Losses at the gene ends were 1 base for V and 6 bases for J; bases not matched to a gene: 9. This CDR3 spans 17 amino acids. Per germline, CDR1 SGDLS and CDR2 YYNGEE.

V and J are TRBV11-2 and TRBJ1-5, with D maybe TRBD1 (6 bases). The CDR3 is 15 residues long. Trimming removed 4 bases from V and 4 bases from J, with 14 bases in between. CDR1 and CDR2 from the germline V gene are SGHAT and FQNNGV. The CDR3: CASSSGVAGNQPQHF. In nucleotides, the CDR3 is TGTGCCAGCAGCTCAGGGGTTGCAGGAAATCAGCCCCAGCATTTT.

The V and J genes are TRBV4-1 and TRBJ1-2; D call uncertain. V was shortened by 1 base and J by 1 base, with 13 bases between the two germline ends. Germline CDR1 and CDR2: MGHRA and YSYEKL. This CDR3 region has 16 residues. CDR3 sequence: CASSQGFILRNYGYTF. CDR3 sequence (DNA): TGCGCCAGCAGCCAAGGGTTTATCCTACGTAACTATGGCTACACCTTC.

The CDR3 loop is CASSVEAGWEAFF. For the CDR3, the DNA is TGTGCCAGCAGCGTAGAGGCAGGGTGGGAAGCTTTCTTT. The chain links TRBV9 to TRBJ1-1, with D possibly being TRBD1 (5 bases). Germline-derived CDR1 and CDR2 are SGDLS and YYNGEE. CDR3 length equals 13 residues. Trimming left V 0 bases short and J 8 bases short, with 11 bases between.

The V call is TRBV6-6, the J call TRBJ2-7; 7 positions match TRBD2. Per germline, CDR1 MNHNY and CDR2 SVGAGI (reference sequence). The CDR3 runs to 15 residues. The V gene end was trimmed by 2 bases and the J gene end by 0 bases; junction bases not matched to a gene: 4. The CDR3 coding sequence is TGTGCCAGCAGTTACGGGGGGGTTAGCTCCTACGAGCAGTACTTC. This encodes CASSYGGVSSYEQYF.

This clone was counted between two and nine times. The CDR3 reads CASSGPQGAGQPQHF. In DNA form, the CDR3 reads TGTGCCAGCAGTGGGCCACAGGGAGCAGGACAGCCCCAGCATTTT. The V call is TRBV2, the J call TRBJ1-5; tentative D call: TRBD1 (6 bases). The CDR3 totals 15 residues. Germline V gene sequence: CDR1 SNHLY, CDR2 FYNNEI. The germline V and J ends were trimmed by 4 bases and 7 bases, with 17 bases remaining between them.

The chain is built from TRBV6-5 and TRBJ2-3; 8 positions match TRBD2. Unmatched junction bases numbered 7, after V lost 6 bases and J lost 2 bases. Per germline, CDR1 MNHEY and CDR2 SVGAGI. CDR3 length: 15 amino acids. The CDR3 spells CASSPLRGVTDTQYF. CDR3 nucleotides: TGTGCCAGCAGCCCCTTGCGGGGGGTCACAGATACGCAGTATTTT.

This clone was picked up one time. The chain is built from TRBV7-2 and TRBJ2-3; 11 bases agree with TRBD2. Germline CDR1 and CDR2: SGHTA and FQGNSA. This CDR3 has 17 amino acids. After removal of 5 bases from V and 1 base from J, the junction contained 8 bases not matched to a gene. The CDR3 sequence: CASSPRLAGGGTDTQYF. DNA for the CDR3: TGTGCCAGCAGCCCACGCCTAGCGGGGGGCGGCACAGATACGCAGTATTTT.

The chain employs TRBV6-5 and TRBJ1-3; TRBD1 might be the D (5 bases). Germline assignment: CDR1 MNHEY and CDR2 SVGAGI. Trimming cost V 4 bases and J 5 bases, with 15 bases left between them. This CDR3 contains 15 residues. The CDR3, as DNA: TGTGCCAGCAGTTCGGAGGGGAGAAGGAGAAACACCATATATTTT. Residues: CASSSEGRRRNTIYF.

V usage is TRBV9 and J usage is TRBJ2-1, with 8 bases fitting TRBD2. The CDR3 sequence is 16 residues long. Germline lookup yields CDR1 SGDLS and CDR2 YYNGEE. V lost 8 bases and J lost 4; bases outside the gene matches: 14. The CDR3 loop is CASTPSLAGGYNEQFF. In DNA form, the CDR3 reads TGTGCCAGTACCCCCTCCTTGGCGGGGGGATACAATGAGCAGTTCTTC. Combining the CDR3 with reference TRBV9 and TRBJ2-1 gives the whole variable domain DSGVTQTPKHLITATGQRVTLRCSPRSGDLSVYWYQQSLDQGLQFLIQYYNGEERAKGNILERFSAQQFPDLHSELNLSSLELGDSALYFCASTPSLAGGYNEQFFGPGTRLTVL.

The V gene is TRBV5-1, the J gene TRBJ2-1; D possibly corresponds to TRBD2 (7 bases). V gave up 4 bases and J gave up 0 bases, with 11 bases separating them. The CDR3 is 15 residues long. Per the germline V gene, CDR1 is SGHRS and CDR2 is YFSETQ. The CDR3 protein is CASSGGDTSYNEQFF. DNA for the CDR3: TGCGCCAGCAGCGGGGGGGACACCTCCTACAATGAGCAGTTCTTC.

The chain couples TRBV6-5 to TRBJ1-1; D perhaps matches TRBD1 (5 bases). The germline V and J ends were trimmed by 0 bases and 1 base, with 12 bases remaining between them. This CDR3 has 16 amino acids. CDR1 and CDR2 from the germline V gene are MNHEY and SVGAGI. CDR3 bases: TGTGCCAGCAGTTACTCGGGGCGGGGCGGGAACACTGAAGCTTTCTTT. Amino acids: CASSYSGRGGNTEAFF.

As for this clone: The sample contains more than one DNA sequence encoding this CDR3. CDR3 residues: CASSLGLGGPYEQYF. As DNA, the CDR3 is TGCGCCAGCAGCTTGGGGCTGGGAGGCCCCTACGAGCAGTACTTC. V and J are TRBV5-1 and TRBJ2-7; a weak D match, TRBD2 (6 bases). The CDR3 loop spans 15 amino acids. CDR1 is SGHRS, CDR2 YFSETQ, per germline. The V end was cut by 0 bases, the J end by 2 bases, with 12 bases between. The variable domain in full, with the rest retrieved from reference TRBV5-1 and TRBJ2-7, is KAGVTQTPRYLIKTRGQQVTLSCSPISGHRSVSWYQQTPGQGLQFLFEYFSETQRNKGNFPGRFSGRQFSNSRSEMNVSTLELGDSALYLCASSLGLGGPYEQYFGPGTRLTVT.

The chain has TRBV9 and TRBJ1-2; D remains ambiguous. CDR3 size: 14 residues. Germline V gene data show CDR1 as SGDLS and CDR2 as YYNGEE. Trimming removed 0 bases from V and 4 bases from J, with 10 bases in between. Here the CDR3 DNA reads TGTGCCAGCAGCGTAGTTCCCGAGGGCTATGGCTACACCTTC. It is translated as CASSVVPEGYGYTF.

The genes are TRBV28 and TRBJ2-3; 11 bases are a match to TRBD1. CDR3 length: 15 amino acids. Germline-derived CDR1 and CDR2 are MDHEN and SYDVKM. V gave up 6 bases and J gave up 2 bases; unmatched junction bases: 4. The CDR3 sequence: CASSSGQGATDTQYF. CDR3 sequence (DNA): TGTGCCAGCAGCTCCGGACAGGGGGCCACAGATACGCAGTATTTT.